This T cell receptor beta chain was identified during a study of cytomegalovirus exposure and HLA in healthy donors. Regarding the study as a whole: In a later analysis, TCR beta V- and J-gene trimming was associated with a missense DCLRE1C variant.

Germline V gene lookup returns CDR1 MGHRA and CDR2 YSYEKL. Trimming shortened V by 4 bases and J by 3 bases, and 16 bases separated the two germline ends. The CDR3 runs to 17 residues. Primers included in the PCR were 60 Vbeta and 13 Jbeta primers. The repertoire was sequenced with immunoSEQ multiplex PCR; TCRdb's copy has only in-frame clones and lacks some. The sample has almost 200,000 clones, 70% to 80% seen once. Comment on this clone: The antigen is not known.

This clonotype was sampled from a male donor in good health and CMV-seropositive. This chain connects TRBV4-1 to TRBJ2-6; D is perhaps TRBD2 (6 bases). Sequenced input: PBMCs. This CDR3 reads CASSPRGVGDGANVLTF. The CDR3 DNA reads as TGCGCCAGCAGCCCGCGGGGAGTTGGGGATGGGGCCAACGTCCTGACTTTC.